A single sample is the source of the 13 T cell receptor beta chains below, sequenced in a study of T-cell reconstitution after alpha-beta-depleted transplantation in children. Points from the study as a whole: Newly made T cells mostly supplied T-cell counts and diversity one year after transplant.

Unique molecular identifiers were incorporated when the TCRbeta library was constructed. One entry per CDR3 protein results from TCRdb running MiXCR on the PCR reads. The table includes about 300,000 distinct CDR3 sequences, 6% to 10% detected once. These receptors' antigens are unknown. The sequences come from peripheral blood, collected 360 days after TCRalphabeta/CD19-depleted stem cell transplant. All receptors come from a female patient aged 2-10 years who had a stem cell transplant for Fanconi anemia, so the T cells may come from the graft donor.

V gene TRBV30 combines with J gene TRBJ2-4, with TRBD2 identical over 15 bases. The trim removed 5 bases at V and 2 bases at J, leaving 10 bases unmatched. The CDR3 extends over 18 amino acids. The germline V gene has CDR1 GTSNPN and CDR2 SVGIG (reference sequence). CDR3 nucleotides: TGTGCCTGGCGGACTAGCGGGGGGGCCGGATTTACCAAAAACATTCAGTACTTC. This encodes CAWRTSGGAGFTKNIQYF.

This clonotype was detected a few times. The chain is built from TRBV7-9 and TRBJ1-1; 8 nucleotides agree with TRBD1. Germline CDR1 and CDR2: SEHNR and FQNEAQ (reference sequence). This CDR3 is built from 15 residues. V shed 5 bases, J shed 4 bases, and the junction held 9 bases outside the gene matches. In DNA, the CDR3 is TGTGCCAGCAGCCATTCGACAGGGGTCGGCACTGAAGCTTTCTTT. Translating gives CASSHSTGVGTEAFF.

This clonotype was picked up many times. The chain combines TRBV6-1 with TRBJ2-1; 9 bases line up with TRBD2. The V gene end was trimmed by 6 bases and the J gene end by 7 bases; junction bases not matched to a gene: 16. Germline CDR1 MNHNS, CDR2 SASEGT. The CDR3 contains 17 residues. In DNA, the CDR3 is TGTGCCAGCAGCGCACCGCTAGCGGGACGAGGACAGAATGAGCAGTTCTTC. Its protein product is CASSAPLAGRGQNEQFF.

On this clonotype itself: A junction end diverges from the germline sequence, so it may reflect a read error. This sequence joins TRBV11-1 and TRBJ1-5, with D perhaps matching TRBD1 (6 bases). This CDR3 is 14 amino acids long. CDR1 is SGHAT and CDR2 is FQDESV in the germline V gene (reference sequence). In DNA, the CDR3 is TGTGCCTTGGGGGCGATCTATAGCAATCAGCCCCAGCCTTTT. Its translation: CALGAIYSNQPQPF. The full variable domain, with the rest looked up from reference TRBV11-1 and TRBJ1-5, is EAEVAQSPRYKITEKSQAVAFWCDPISGHATLYWYRQILGQGPELLVQFQDESVVDDSQLPKDRFSAERLKGVDSTLKIQPAELGDSAMYLCALGAIYSNQPQPFGDGTRLSIL.

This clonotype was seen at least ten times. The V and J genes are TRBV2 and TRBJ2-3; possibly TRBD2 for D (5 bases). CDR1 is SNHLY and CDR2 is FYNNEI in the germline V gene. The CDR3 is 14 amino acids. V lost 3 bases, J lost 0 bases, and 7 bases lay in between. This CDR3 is CASSDPGSTDTQYF. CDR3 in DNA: TGTGCCAGCAGTGATCCGGGGAGCACAGATACGCAGTATTTT.

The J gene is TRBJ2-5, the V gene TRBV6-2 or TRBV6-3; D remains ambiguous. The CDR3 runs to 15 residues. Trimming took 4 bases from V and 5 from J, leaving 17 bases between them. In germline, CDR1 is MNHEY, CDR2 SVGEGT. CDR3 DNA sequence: TGTGCCAGCAGTTCCACGACGGCCTTGGGGGAGACCCAGTACTTC. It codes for CASSSTTALGETQYF.

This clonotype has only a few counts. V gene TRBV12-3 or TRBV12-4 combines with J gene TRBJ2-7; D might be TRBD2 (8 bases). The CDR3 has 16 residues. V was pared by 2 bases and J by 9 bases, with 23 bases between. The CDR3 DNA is TGTGCCAGCAGTTTATCACGCAGCGGGGGAGGGGGCGGGCAGTACTTC. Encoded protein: CASSLSRSGGGGGQYF.

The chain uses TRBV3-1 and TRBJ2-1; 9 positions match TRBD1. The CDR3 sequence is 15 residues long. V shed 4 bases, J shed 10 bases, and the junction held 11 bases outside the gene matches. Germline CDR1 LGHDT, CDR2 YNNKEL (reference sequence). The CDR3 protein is CASSRSGTGLGEQFF. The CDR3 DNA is TGTGCCAGCAGCCGATCCGGGACAGGGTTGGGGGAGCAGTTCTTC.

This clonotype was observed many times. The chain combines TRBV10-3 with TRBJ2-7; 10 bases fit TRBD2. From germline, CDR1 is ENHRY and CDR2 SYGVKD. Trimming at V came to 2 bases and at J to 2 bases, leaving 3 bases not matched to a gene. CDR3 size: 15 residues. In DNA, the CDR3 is TGTGCCATCAGTGAGACTAGCGGGGTAGCCTACGAGCAGTACTTC. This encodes CAISETSGVAYEQYF.

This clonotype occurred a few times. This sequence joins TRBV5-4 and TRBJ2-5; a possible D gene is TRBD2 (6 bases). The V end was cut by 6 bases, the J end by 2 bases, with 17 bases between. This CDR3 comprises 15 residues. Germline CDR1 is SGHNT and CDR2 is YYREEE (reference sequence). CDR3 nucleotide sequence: TGTGCCAGCACTCCTGGGCGGGGCCCACAAGAGACCCAGTACTTC. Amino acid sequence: CASTPGRGPQETQYF.

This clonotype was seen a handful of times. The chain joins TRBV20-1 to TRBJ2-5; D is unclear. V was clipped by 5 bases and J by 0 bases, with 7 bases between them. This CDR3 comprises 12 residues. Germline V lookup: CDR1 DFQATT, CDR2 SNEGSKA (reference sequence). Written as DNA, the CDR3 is TGCAGTGCTCCGGTACACCAAGAGACCCAGTACTTC. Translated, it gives CSAPVHQETQYF.

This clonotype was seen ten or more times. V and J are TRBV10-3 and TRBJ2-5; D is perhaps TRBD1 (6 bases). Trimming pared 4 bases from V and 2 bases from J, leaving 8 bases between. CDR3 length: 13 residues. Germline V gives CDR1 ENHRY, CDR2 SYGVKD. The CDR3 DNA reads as TGTGCCATCAGTGGCGGACAGCAAGAGACCCAGTACTTC. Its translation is CAISGGQQETQYF.

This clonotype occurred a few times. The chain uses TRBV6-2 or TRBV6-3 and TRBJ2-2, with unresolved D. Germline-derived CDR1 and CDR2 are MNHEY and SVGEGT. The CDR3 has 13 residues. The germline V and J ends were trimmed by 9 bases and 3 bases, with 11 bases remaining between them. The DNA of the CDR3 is TGTGCCAGTCACCGACGGTACACCGGGGAGCTGTTTTTT. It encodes CASHRRYTGELFF.